These T cell receptor beta chains were read from a single sample in a study of T cell responses to AZD1222 COVID-19 vaccine. Some clones are missing from TCRdb's copy, which holds only in-frame ones; the method was immunoSEQ multiplex PCR. Of about 140,000 clones listed, approximately 93% are singletons. This sample comprised peripheral blood, obtained on day 0 of MenACWY control vaccination. All receptors come from an adult in good health. Both conserved end residues are part of each CDR3. A D gene is named only where the DNA matches it firmly.

CDR3aa: CASREDSYEQYF
j_gene: TRBJ2-7
v_gene: TRBV2
d_gene: -

CDR3aa: CASSEALRNRAYEQYF
j_gene: TRBJ2-7
v_gene: TRBV6-1
d_gene: -

CDR3aa: CASRETANYEQYF
j_gene: TRBJ2-7
v_gene: TRBV28
d_gene: -

CDR3aa: CASSVDTRSNQPQHF
j_gene: TRBJ1-5
v_gene: TRBV2
d_gene: -

CDR3aa: CASNTPGGQGPSGANVLTF
j_gene: TRBJ2-6
v_gene: TRBV28
d_gene: TRBD1

CDR3aa: CASSLGLIAEYEQYF
j_gene: TRBJ2-7
v_gene: TRBV5-8
d_gene: -

CDR3aa: CASSLEGNYQPQHF
j_gene: TRBJ1-5
v_gene: TRBV7-8
d_gene: -

CDR3aa: CASSVTVNTEAFF
j_gene: TRBJ1-1
v_gene: TRBV5-1
d_gene: -

CDR3aa: CASHHLSTDTQYF
j_gene: TRBJ2-3
v_gene: TRBV3-1/TRBV3-2
d_gene: -

CDR3aa: CASSLGHSSTEAFF
j_gene: TRBJ1-1
v_gene: TRBV7-6
d_gene: -